In its sample, the clone carrying this T cell receptor beta chain was seen a few times. Antigen specificity is unknown. An end of the junction differs from the germline gene, which may be a read error. The entry originates in a study of blood T cells in healthy people across ages. The use of a sample-barcoded 5' primer and a J-beta primer mix characterized a second PCR of about 7 to 12 cycles. TCRdb passed the 5' RACE reads through MiXCR, listing each CDR3 protein once. The repertoire holds around 780,000 distinct CDR3 sequences, with 20% to 30% as singletons. Study results and caveats: TCR beta diversity per million T cells fell roughly linearly with age.

The CDR3 covers 15 residues. Germline V gives CDR1 LGHDT, CDR2 YNNKEL (reference sequence). The same data also went into a second study, on T cells of mothers and their children.

This receptor was taken from a boy aged 5-17 years in good health. What was sequenced was blood. The gene calls are TRBV3-1 and TRBJ2-1; TRBD2 matches 8 bases. As DNA, the CDR3 is TGTGCCAGCAGCCAAGGCCCGGGGGGGCCGTATGAACAGTTCTTC. It encodes CASSQGPGGPYEQFF.